The rows below give T cell receptor beta chains drawn from one sample of a study of blood T cell repertoires in COVID-19. The table came from immunoSEQ multiplex PCR; TCRdb's copy has only in-frame clones and leaves some out. The table records 120,000 or so clones, more than 75% of them present only once. The sample consisted of peripheral blood. These receptor sequences come from a human donor in a cohort sampled during active COVID-19. The CDR3 runs from the conserved cysteine through the conserved F or W. D genes are given only for firm matches. Not every row has a clone size; where given, it reads once, few, many or a size class.

v_gene	d_gene	j_gene	abundance	len	CDR3nt	CDR3aa
TRBV7-9	TRBD2	TRBJ2-1	NA	16	TGTGCCAGCAGCTTAGATGGCGGGAGCTCCTACAATGAGCAGTTCTTC	CASSLDGGSSYNEQFF
TRBV28	NA	TRBJ1-6	NA	15	TGTGCCACCGCAAACCCGAGCTCCTATAATTCACCCCTCCACTTT	CATANPSSYNSPLHF
TRBV27	NA	TRBJ2-1	NA	13	TGTGCCAGCAGTTCGGGGTCCGCATCTGAGCAGTTCTTC	CASSSGSASEQFF
TRBV19	NA	TRBJ2-1	NA	14	TGTGCCGGCTCAAAGGGGGTGGGCTACAATGAGCAGTTCTTC	CAGSKGVGYNEQFF
TRBV5-5	NA	TRBJ1-3	NA	16	TGTGCCAGCAGCTTTTCCCCGGAGAGCTCTGGAAACACCATATATTTT	CASSFSPESSGNTIYF
TRBV10-1	TRBD2	TRBJ2-2	NA	16	TGCGCCAGCAGCGAGGCACTAGCGGGAGGACTCGGGGAGCTGTTTTTT	CASSEALAGGLGELFF
TRBV5-6	TRBD2	TRBJ2-1	NA	15	TGTGCCAGCAGTTTTAGCGGGGGGTCCTACAATGAGCAGTTCTTC	CASSFSGGSYNEQFF
TRBV11-2	TRBD1	TRBJ2-7	NA	15	TGTGCCAGCAGCCCCTCTGGGACAGCTTCCTACGAGCAGTACTTC	CASSPSGTASYEQYF
TRBV25-1	NA	TRBJ1-5	NA	17	TGTGCCAGCAGTCGCCCCCGACAGCTAAATAGCAATCAGCCCCAGCATTTT	CASSRPRQLNSNQPQHF
TRBV18	TRBD1	TRBJ1-1	NA	15	TGTGCCAGCTCAGATGCACAGGGGGCCTACACTGAAGCTTTCTTT	CASSDAQGAYTEAFF
TRBV10-3	TRBD2	TRBJ2-5	NA	19	TGTGCCATCAGTGAGAAGTCCGGGACTAGCGGGAGGGCCCGAGAGACCCAGTACTTC	CAISEKSGTSGRARETQYF
TRBV5-1	TRBD2	TRBJ2-3	once	15	TGCGCCAGCAGCATGACTAGCGGGGGGGAGGATACGCAGTATTTT	CASSMTSGGEDTQYF
TRBV5-1	TRBD2	TRBJ2-3	NA	16	TGCGCCAGCAGCTTGGGTTCTAGCGGAGACACAGATACGCAGTATTTT	CASSLGSSGDTDTQYF
TRBV5-1	NA	TRBJ2-1	once	14	TGCGCCGGCAGCTTAGGAGCCTTAAACAATGAGCAGTTCTTC	CAGSLGALNNEQFF
TRBV11-2	TRBD2	TRBJ2-7	NA	16	TGTGCCAGCAGCCTACTAGCGGGAGGGCCGCACTACGAGCAGTACTTC	CASSLLAGGPHYEQYF
TRBV4-1	TRBD1	TRBJ1-2	NA	17	TGCGCCAGCAGCCAAGCCCCCCTCGGACAGGGGCACTATGGCTACACCTTC	CASSQAPLGQGHYGYTF
TRBV11-2	NA	TRBJ2-1	NA	16	TGTGCCAGCAGCTTACGTGCGGATAAAAGCTACAATGAGCAGTTCTTC	CASSLRADKSYNEQFF
TRBV18	TRBD2	TRBJ2-7	NA	15	TGTGCCAGCTCACCGGCTAGCGGGGGACCCTACGAGCAGTACTTC	CASSPASGGPYEQYF
TRBV6-5	NA	TRBJ2-5	NA	16	TGTGCCAGCAGTTACTCGAGGTCTGGGTACAAAGAGACCCAGTACTTC	CASSYSRSGYKETQYF
TRBV5-1	NA	TRBJ2-1	NA	13	TGCGCCAGCAGCTTGTCGGGAGTCAATGAGCAGTTCTTC	CASSLSGVNEQFF
TRBV29-1	NA	TRBJ1-6	NA	11	TGCAGCGCTGGAGACAGTCCTCCCCTCCACTTT	CSAGDSPPLHF
TRBV2	TRBD1	TRBJ1-3	NA	14	TGTGCCAGCACTCCGGACAGGGGACGAAACACCATATATTTT	CASTPDRGRNTIYF
TRBV2	NA	TRBJ1-5	medium-sized	14	TGTGCCAGCAGTGAGCTAAGGGGTGGTGGGCCCCAGCATTTT	CASSELRGGGPQHF
TRBV7-6	NA	TRBJ1-3	NA	16	TGTGCCAGCAGCTTCTTAGACAGGAGCTCTGGAAACACCATATATTTT	CASSFLDRSSGNTIYF
TRBV19	TRBD1	TRBJ1-2	NA	14	TGTGCCAGTAGCCAGGACAGGGGGTCAAGTGGCTACACCTTC	CASSQDRGSSGYTF
TRBV5-1	TRBD2	TRBJ2-1	NA	16	TGCGCCAGCAGCTTGTCCGGGACTAGCGGATTAAATGAGCAGTTCTTC	CASSLSGTSGLNEQFF
TRBV25-1	NA	TRBJ1-1	NA	15	TGTGCCAGCAGTGCCCTCGGGGGGCCGTCCACTGAAGCTTTCTTT	CASSALGGPSTEAFF
TRBV6-5	NA	TRBJ1-5	NA	14	TGTGCCAGCAGTTACGGGGGGAGCAATCAGCCCCAGCATTTT	CASSYGGSNQPQHF
TRBV12-3/TRBV12-4	NA	TRBJ1-4	NA	12	TGTGCCAGCAGTCGGACAGTGGAAGAACTGTTTTTT	CASSRTVEELFF
TRBV25-1	NA	TRBJ1-5	NA	12	TGTGCCAGCAGTGAAGGCGGGAAGCCCCAGCATTTT	CASSEGGKPQHF
TRBV5-8	TRBD1	TRBJ2-6	NA	19	TGTGCCAGCACTGGGCGGGACAGGGTTGGGAGTACTGGGGCCAACGTCCTGACTTTC	CASTGRDRVGSTGANVLTF
TRBV12-3/TRBV12-4	NA	TRBJ2-1	NA	10	TGTGCCAGCGGGGGCGATGAGCAGTTCTTC	CASGGDEQFF
TRBV7-9	NA	TRBJ2-7	NA	12	TGTGCCAGCAGCCTCCGTGGTAGTGAGCAGTACTTC	CASSLRGSEQYF
TRBV7-9	TRBD1	TRBJ2-1	NA	15	TGTGCCAGCAGCAACCCGGGACAGGGGGCGAATGAGCAGTTCTTC	CASSNPGQGANEQFF
TRBV5-5	NA	TRBJ2-7	NA	13	TGTGCCAGCAGCTTCGGGACTGGATACGAGCAGTACTTC	CASSFGTGYEQYF
TRBV25-1	NA	TRBJ1-3	NA	16	TGTGCCAGCAGTGAGATTGGGACTTACTCTGGAAACACCATATATTTT	CASSEIGTYSGNTIYF
TRBV27	TRBD2	TRBJ2-7	few	15	TGTGCCAGCAGTTCCACTAGCGGGGGTCCTTACGAGCAGTACTTC	CASSSTSGGPYEQYF
TRBV5-1	NA	TRBJ2-2	NA	14	TGCGCCAGCAGCTCAAGACAGTACACCGGGGAGCTGTTTTTT	CASSSRQYTGELFF
TRBV5-4	TRBD1	TRBJ2-7	NA	14	TGTGCCAGCAGCAGAACAGGGGGCCCCTACGAGCAGTACTTC	CASSRTGGPYEQYF
TRBV12-3/TRBV12-4	NA	TRBJ1-1	NA	12	TGTGCCAGCACCGGACTCGACAAAGGAGCTTTCTTT	CASTGLDKGAFF
TRBV7-9	NA	TRBJ2-7	NA	13	TGTGCCAGCAGCTCAGGAGGGGCCTACGAGCAGTACTTC	CASSSGGAYEQYF
TRBV2	NA	TRBJ1-6	NA	13	TGTGCCAGCAGTGGGGACAAAAATTCACCCCTCCACTTT	CASSGDKNSPLHF
TRBV15	TRBD1	TRBJ2-7	few	14	TGTGCCACCAGCAACCGGGACAGGGGGCACGAGCAGTACTTC	CATSNRDRGHEQYF
TRBV7-9	TRBD1	TRBJ1-6	NA	16	TGTGCCAGCGGCGGACAGGGCCAAATCTATAATTCACCCCTCCACTTT	CASGGQGQIYNSPLHF
TRBV5-1	TRBD1	TRBJ1-5	NA	14	TGCGCCAGCAGCCTGACAGGGGCCGATCAGCCCCAGCATTTT	CASSLTGADQPQHF
TRBV18	TRBD1	TRBJ2-7	NA	16	TGTGCCAGCTCACAGAGCCTCCGGGACAGGGTAAAAGAGCAGTACTTC	CASSQSLRDRVKEQYF
TRBV6-5	NA	TRBJ1-1	NA	14	TGTGCCAGCCAACCGGTCCGGGTTGACACTGAAGCTTTCTTT	CASQPVRVDTEAFF
TRBV5-4	NA	TRBJ1-2	NA	12	TGTGCCAGCAGCCGCGGCGGGGCGTACTACACCTTC	CASSRGGAYYTF
TRBV7-9	TRBD1	TRBJ2-7	NA	13	TGTGCCAGCAGATCTACAGGGGTAGGGGAGCAGTACTTC	CASRSTGVGEQYF
TRBV12-3/TRBV12-4	TRBD2	TRBJ2-3	NA	12	TGTGCCAGCAGTTTGGGGGGGAGTACGCAGTATTTT	CASSLGGSTQYF
TRBV12-3/TRBV12-4	NA	TRBJ1-1	NA	13	TGTGCCAGCTCCCCCGCGGTGAACACTGAAGCTTTCTTT	CASSPAVNTEAFF
TRBV6-5	NA	TRBJ2-3	NA	12	TGTGCCAGCGCGTTAGGCACAGATACGCAGTATTTT	CASALGTDTQYF
TRBV27	NA	TRBJ2-7	NA	13	TGTGCCAGCAAGTTTCAAGACAGGCACGAGCAGTACTTC	CASKFQDRHEQYF